This TCR beta chain was observed in a study of blood T cell repertoires in COVID-19. The V and J ends lost 4 bases and 6 bases, in that order; junction bases with no gene match: 7. Germline loops: CDR1 PRHDT, CDR2 FYEKMQ (reference sequence). The CDR3 covers 15 residues. Authors' methods: Amplification with reference gene primers provided the estimates of nucleated cell counts. Assay: immunoSEQ multiplex PCR; the TCRdb copy retains only in-frame clones and omits some. V and J calls and clone size are as listed in that table; D and trimming were resolved from the DNA. This table has around 210,000 clones, around 92% appearing once. Across about two dozen US areas, participants ranged in age from 18 to 89 years. Cohort 3 recovery required two negative PCRs, clearance, or symptom resolution.

The sample taken for sequencing was PBMCs or T cells enriched from blood (not recorded which). The chain employs TRBV13 and TRBJ2-7, with TRBD1 identical over 12 bases. This clonotype originated in a woman aged 18-30 years who had recovered from COVID-19. The CDR3 DNA sequence: TGTGCCAGCAGCTCCCGGGACAGGGGGCCTCGCGAGCAGTACTTC. This translates into CASSSRDRGPREQYF.